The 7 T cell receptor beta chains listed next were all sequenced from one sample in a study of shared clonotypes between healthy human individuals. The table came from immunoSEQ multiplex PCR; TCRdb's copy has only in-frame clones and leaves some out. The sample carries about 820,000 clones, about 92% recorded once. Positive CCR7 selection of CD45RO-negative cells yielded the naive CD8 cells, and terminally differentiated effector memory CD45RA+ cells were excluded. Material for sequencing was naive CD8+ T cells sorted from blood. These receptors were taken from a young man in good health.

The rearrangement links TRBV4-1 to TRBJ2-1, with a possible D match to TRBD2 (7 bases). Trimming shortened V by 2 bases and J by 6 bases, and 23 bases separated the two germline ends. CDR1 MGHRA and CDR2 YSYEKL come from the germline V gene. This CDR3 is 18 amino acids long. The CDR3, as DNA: TGCGCCAGCAGCCAAAAGGGGGGGCGGGAGACTTTTATCAATGAGCAGTTCTTC. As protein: CASSQKGGRETFINEQFF.

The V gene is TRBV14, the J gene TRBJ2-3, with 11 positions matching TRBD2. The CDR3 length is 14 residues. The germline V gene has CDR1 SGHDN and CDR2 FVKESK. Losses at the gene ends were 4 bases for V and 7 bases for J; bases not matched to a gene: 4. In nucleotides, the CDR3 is TGTGCCAGCAGCCTAGCGGGAGGGCCGCATACGCAGTATTTT. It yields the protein CASSLAGGPHTQYF.

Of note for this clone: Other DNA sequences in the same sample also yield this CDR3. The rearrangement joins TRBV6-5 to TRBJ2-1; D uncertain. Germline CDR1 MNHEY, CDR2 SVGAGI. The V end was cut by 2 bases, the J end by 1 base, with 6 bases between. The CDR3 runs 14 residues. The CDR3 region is CASSYGGSYNEQFF. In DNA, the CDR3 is TGTGCCAGCAGTTACGGCGGATCCTACAATGAGCAGTTCTTC.

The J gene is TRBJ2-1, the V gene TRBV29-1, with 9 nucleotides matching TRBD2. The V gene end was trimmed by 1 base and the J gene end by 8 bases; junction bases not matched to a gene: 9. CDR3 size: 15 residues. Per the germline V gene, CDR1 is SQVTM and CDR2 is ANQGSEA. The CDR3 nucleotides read TGCAGCGTTGAAGGGAGCGGGAGGTTGTTCGATGAGCAGTTCTTC. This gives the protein CSVEGSGRLFDEQFF.

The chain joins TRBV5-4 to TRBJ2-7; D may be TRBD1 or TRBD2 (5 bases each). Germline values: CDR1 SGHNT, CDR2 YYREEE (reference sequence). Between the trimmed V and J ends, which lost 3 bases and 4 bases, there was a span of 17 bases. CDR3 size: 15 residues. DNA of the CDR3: TGTGCCAGCAGCTCCCTGGGGGTAGGATTGTACGAGCAGTACTTC. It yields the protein CASSSLGVGLYEQYF.

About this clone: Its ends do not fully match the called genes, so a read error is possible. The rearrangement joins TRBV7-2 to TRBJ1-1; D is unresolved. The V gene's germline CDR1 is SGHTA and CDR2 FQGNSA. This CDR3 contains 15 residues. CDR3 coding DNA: TGTGCCAGCACCTTACCAGAGGGCTCTAACACTGAAGCTTTCTTT. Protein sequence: CASTLPEGSNTEAFF.

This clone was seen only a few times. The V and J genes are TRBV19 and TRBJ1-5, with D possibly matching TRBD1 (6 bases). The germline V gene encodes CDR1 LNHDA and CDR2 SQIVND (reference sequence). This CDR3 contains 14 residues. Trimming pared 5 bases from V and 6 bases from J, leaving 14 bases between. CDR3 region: CASSADRNAQPQHF. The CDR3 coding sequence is TGTGCCAGTAGTGCCGACAGGAATGCTCAGCCCCAGCATTTT.